This section outlines one T cell receptor beta chain sequence together with its context. The antigen remains undetermined. This record belongs to a study of vaccination effects on CD4 cells after COVID-19. Study findings and constraints: Marked contraction was observed in infection-induced and vaccine-induced clones late after vaccination.

The germline CDR1 and CDR2 sequences are SGHTA and FQGTGA. The V and J ends lost 5 bases and 6 bases, in that order; junction bases with no gene match: 7. CDR3 length: 14 amino acids. Assay used: immunoSEQ multiplex PCR; TCRdb lists only in-frame clones, some missing. This sample yields 17,000 or so clones, of which around 70% are seen a single time; under 25% belongs to the top ten. Peptide-pool stimulation followed by sequencing identified expanded antigen-specific CD4+ clonotypes in the ViraFEST assay. Cells that had been cultured for 10 days were the source of isolated CD4+ T cells. The individual was infected with SARS-CoV-2 between March and December 2020, as confirmed by PCR. Vaccination of participants consisted of two doses of either the BNT162b2 or mRNA-1273 vaccine.

The V gene is TRBV7-3, the J gene TRBJ2-1; the match to TRBD1 covers 7 bases. Sample: CD4+ T cells from PBMCs cultured with SARS-CoV-2 spike peptides, taken after COVID-19 vaccination. The source is a human donor who had a prior SARS-CoV-2 infection. The CDR3 region has the DNA TGTGCCAGCAGCCCCGGACAGGTTCTCAATGAGCAGTTCTTC. Protein: CASSPGQVLNEQFF.